This T cell receptor (beta chain) was retrieved from a study of blood T cell repertoires in COVID-19. Study in general: Acute and convalescent COVID-19 samples came from the United States, Italy and Spain.

Assay used: immunoSEQ multiplex PCR; TCRdb lists only in-frame clones, some missing. The sample yields 130,000 or so clones, 80% to 85% seen once. Trimming at V came to 0 bases and at J to 1 base, leaving 1 base not matched to a gene. Germline V gene lookup returns CDR1 SGHRS and CDR2 YFSETQ. This CDR3 comprises 15 residues. The source of this sequence is a woman in her fifties or sixties with active or convalescent COVID-19. This chain connects TRBV5-1 to TRBJ2-1; 7 nucleotides line up with TRBD2. The specimen sequenced was peripheral blood. The CDR3 loop is CASSLDGGSYNEQFF. CDR3 DNA: TGCGCCAGCAGCTTGGACGGGGGGTCCTACAATGAGCAGTTCTTC.